The rows below give T cell receptor beta chains drawn from one sample of a study of OX40 agonist ivuxolimab in advanced cancers. Method: immunoSEQ multiplex PCR; TCRdb's copy keeps in-frame clones and lacks some. The data contain approximately 70,000 clones, about 80% of them singletons. The specimen was CD4+ or CD8+ T cells sorted from blood, collected in a trial of the OX40 agonist ivuxolimab. These receptor sequences come from an adult with an advanced solid tumor such as melanoma, head and neck, liver or kidney cancer. CDR3s include the opening cysteine and the closing phenylalanine or tryptophan. The D gene is left open where the match is weak. The size of a clone is reported for some rows only, either as once, few or many, or as a class for expanded clones.

>TRBJ2-5|-|-|TRBV28
CASSSRETQYF
TGTGCCAGCAGTTCCAGAGAGACCCAGTACTTC
>TRBJ1-3|-|TRBD1|TRBV6-5
CASRGTGSDTIYF
TGTGCCAGCAGGGGGACAGGCAGTGACACCATATATTTT
>TRBJ1-2|-|-|TRBV6-1
CASSVNSRYTF
TGTGCCAGCAGTGTCAACAGCCGCTACACCTTC
>TRBJ2-3|once|-|TRBV19
CASSGGLGTDTQYF
TGTGCCAGTAGTGGGGGGCTCGGCACAGATACGCAGTATTTT
>TRBJ2-1|-|TRBD2|TRBV2
CASRAGLAMFEQFF
TGTGCCAGCAGAGCGGGACTAGCGATGTTTGAGCAGTTCTTC
>TRBJ2-3|-|-|TRBV9
CASSVGGSSGPGTQYF
TGTGCCAGCAGCGTAGGGGGTAGCTCTGGTCCCGGGACGCAGTATTTT
>TRBJ1-5|-|-|TRBV7-8
CASSLGRVFDQPQHF
TGTGCCAGCAGCTTAGGCAGGGTTTTCGATCAGCCCCAGCATTTT
>TRBJ1-5|-|-|TRBV18
CASSPTGPNPSQAQHF
TGTGCCAGCTCGCCCACAGGGCCCAACCCCAGTCAAGCCCAGCATTTT
>TRBJ2-7|-|TRBD2|TRBV11-2
CASSLTSGLAGNYEQYF
TGTGCCAGCAGCTTAACCTCGGGACTAGCGGGGAACTACGAGCAGTACTTC
>TRBJ2-1|-|TRBD1|TRBV6-5
CASRPGTGGHNEQFF
TGTGCCAGCAGACCAGGGACAGGGGGCCACAATGAGCAGTTCTTC
>TRBJ2-7|-|TRBD1|TRBV7-9
CASSRQGGGPYEQYF
TGTGCCAGCAGCCGACAGGGGGGTGGCCCCTACGAGCAGTACTTC
>TRBJ2-4|-|TRBD1|TRBV28
CASSLGGQGNIQYF
TGTGCCAGCAGTTTAGGGGGACAGGGGAACATTCAGTACTTC
>TRBJ1-1|-|-|TRBV7-6
CASTIRGVTTEAFF
TGTGCCAGCACCATAAGGGGGGTTACCACTGAAGCTTTCTTT
>TRBJ2-7|-|-|TRBV15
CATSRDLGQYEQYF
TGTGCCACCAGCAGAGATCTTGGACAGTACGAGCAGTACTTC
>TRBJ2-5|once|-|TRBV18
CASSLSSMQETQYF
TGTGCCAGCTCATTGTCGTCTATGCAAGAGACCCAGTACTTC
>TRBJ2-3|-|-|TRBV19
CASSIVREVDTQYF
TGTGCCAGTAGTATAGTGAGAGAAGTAGATACGCAGTATTTT
>TRBJ1-5|-|-|TRBV6-4
CASSRQSNQPQHF
TGTGCCAGCAGTCGGCAGAGCAATCAGCCCCAGCATTTT
>TRBJ1-2|-|-|TRBV28
CASSTGTTWRGYTF
TGTGCCAGCAGTACCGGGACAACCTGGCGGGGCTACACCTTC
>TRBJ2-3|-|-|TRBV5-1
CASSLGLGATASTQYF
TGCGCCAGCAGCTTGGGGTTGGGGGCGACCGCCAGTACGCAGTATTTT
>TRBJ2-2|few|TRBD1|TRBV5-6
CASSSERQGARYTGELFF
TGTGCCAGCAGCTCTGAAAGACAGGGGGCGCGGTACACCGGGGAGCTGTTTTTT
>TRBJ2-7|-|-|TRBV19
CASSNLVGEQYF
TGTGCCAGTAGTAATCTAGTGGGCGAGCAGTACTTC
>TRBJ1-5|-|TRBD1|TRBV10-2
CASRNTGQGGANQPQHF
TGCGCCAGCAGGAATACTGGACAGGGAGGGGCGAATCAGCCCCAGCATTTT
>TRBJ1-1|-|-|TRBV19
CASSIARGESTEAFF
TGTGCCAGTAGTATAGCTCGAGGGGAGAGCACTGAAGCTTTCTTT
>TRBJ1-6|-|TRBD1|TRBV30
CAWSVWDRAQNSPLHF
TGTGCCTGGAGTGTATGGGACAGGGCCCAAAATTCACCCCTCCACTTT
>TRBJ1-1|-|-|TRBV5-4
CASSFGSRASLDTEAFF
TGTGCCAGCAGCTTTGGAAGCCGGGCTTCCTTGGACACTGAAGCTTTCTTT
>TRBJ1-2|-|-|TRBV18
CASSPEAWGAGYTF
TGTGCCAGCTCACCAGAAGCTTGGGGGGCTGGCTACACCTTC
>TRBJ2-3|few|-|TRBV6-5
CASSYSPISDTQYF
TGTGCCAGCAGTTACTCGCCCATCTCAGATACGCAGTATTTT
>TRBJ2-2|-|TRBD1|TRBV10-3
CAISRTGGANTGELFF
TGTGCCATTTCAAGGACAGGGGGAGCGAACACCGGGGAGCTGTTTTTT
>TRBJ1-6|-|TRBD1|TRBV2
CASSVKGGQSVSPLHF
TGTGCCAGCAGTGTGAAGGGGGGACAGTCGGTTTCACCCCTCCACTTT
>TRBJ2-7|few|TRBD1|TRBV7-9
CASSWGQPLVAYEQYF
TGTGCCAGCAGCTGGGGACAGCCTCTCGTAGCCTACGAGCAGTACTTC
>TRBJ1-6|few|TRBD1|TRBV19
CASGDRYNSPLHF
TGTGCCAGTGGGGACAGGTATAATTCACCCCTCCACTTT
>TRBJ2-2|few|TRBD1|TRBV6-5
CASRNRGNTGELFF
TGTGCCAGCAGAAACAGGGGGAACACCGGGGAGCTGTTTTTT
>TRBJ2-2|-|-|TRBV19
CASSIGVGELFF
TGTGCCAGTAGTATAGGGGTCGGGGAGCTGTTTTTT
>TRBJ1-1|-|-|TRBV5-1
CASSLVNGDEAFF
TGCGCCAGCAGCTTGGTTAATGGGGACGAAGCTTTCTTT
>TRBJ2-7|-|-|TRBV19
CASSITLEEGLEQYF
TGTGCCAGTAGTATAACCCTAGAGGAGGGGCTCGAGCAGTACTTC
>TRBJ1-6|-|-|TRBV10-3
CAISEFDRSPLHF
TGTGCCATCAGTGAGTTTGATCGCTCACCCCTCCACTTT
>TRBJ2-7|-|-|TRBV6-1
CASSLGWQGYEQYF
TGTGCCAGCAGCCTCGGATGGCAAGGGTACGAGCAGTACTTC
>TRBJ1-3|once|-|TRBV9
CASSVVDSSGNTIYF
TGTGCCAGCAGCGTAGTAGACAGCTCTGGAAACACCATATATTTT
>TRBJ1-4|-|-|TRBV6-6
CASGLEGRSEKLFF
TGTGCCAGCGGGCTTGAGGGGCGGAGTGAAAAACTGTTTTTT
>TRBJ1-5|-|-|TRBV6-1
CASNPGAGQPQHF
TGTGCCAGCAATCCAGGGGCGGGCCAGCCCCAGCATTTT
>TRBJ1-1|-|TRBD1|TRBV6-5
CASRMDRETEAFF
TGTGCCAGCAGGATGGACAGGGAGACTGAAGCTTTCTTT